Listed here are 26 T cell receptor beta chains from one sample, sequenced in a study of T cell responses to AZD1222 COVID-19 vaccine. Sequencing used immunoSEQ multiplex PCR; TCRdb keeps in-frame clones, though not all of them. The sample records approximately 300,000 clones, 94% being singletons. The sequenced sample was peripheral blood, obtained 28 days after the second AZD1222 dose. The receptors stem from an adult who received the AZD1222 COVID-19 vaccine.

The chain links TRBV7-8 to TRBJ1-2, with a tentative D call TRBD1 (6 bases). The V gene lost 2 bases and the J gene lost 8 bases, with 12 bases spanning the gap. The CDR3 is made up of 13 amino acids. From germline, CDR1 is SGHVS and CDR2 FQNEAQ. The CDR3 protein is CASSLIGGRGYTF. CDR3 sequence (DNA): TGTGCCAGCAGCTTAATTGGGGGCAGAGGCTACACCTTC.

The rearrangement joins TRBV5-6 to TRBJ2-5; weak D call: TRBD2 (5 bases). CDR3 length: 12 amino acids. The V end was cut by 3 bases, the J end by 3 bases, with 6 bases between. Per the germline V gene, CDR1 is SGHDT and CDR2 is YYEEEE. CDR3 residues: CASSWEKETQYF. The DNA of the CDR3 is TGTGCCAGCAGCTGGGAGAAAGAGACCCAGTACTTC.

V and J are TRBV6-5 and TRBJ2-3, with TRBD2 matching over 8 bases. CDR1 and CDR2 (germline): MNHEY, SVGAGI. The CDR3 length is 14 residues. The J segment lost 4 bases and the V segment lost 6 bases, leaving 6 bases of the junction unmatched. The CDR3 is CASRLAEWADTQYF. The CDR3, as DNA: TGTGCCAGCAGACTAGCGGAGTGGGCAGATACGCAGTATTTT.

The chain employs TRBV27 and TRBJ2-7; D possibly corresponds to TRBD2 (5 bases). This CDR3 comprises 13 residues. CDR1 and CDR2 (germline): MNHEY, SMNVEV (reference sequence). With 5 bases removed from V and 3 bases from J, the gap between germline ends came to 11 bases. The CDR3 is CASSRGDYYEQYF. Here the CDR3 DNA reads TGTGCCAGCAGTCGGGGAGATTACTACGAGCAGTACTTC.

The chain combines TRBV30 with TRBJ1-2; 9 nucleotides match TRBD1. The CDR3 is made up of 16 amino acids. The V gene's germline CDR1 is GTSNPN and CDR2 SVGIG (reference sequence). V shed 2 bases, J shed 8 bases, and the junction held 15 bases outside the gene matches. The CDR3 bases are TGTGCCTGGAGTCCTCCCGGGACAGGGAGGGTACGGGGCTACACCTTC. Amino acids: CAWSPPGTGRVRGYTF. Drawing the rest from reference TRBV30 and TRBJ1-2, the complete variable domain is SQTIHQWPATLVQPVGSPLSLECTVEGTSNPNLYWYRQAAGRGLQLLFYSVGIGQISSEVPQNLSASRPQDRQFILSSKKLLLSDSGFYLCAWSPPGTGRVRGYTFGSGTRLTVV.

The chain recombines TRBV19 with TRBJ2-7, with D unresolved. CDR1 and CDR2 (germline): LNHDA, SQIVND (reference sequence). The germline V and J ends were trimmed by 1 base and 3 bases, with 10 bases remaining between them. This CDR3 has 14 residues. The CDR3 DNA reads as TGTGCCAGTAGTATAGGGCAGTTCCACTACGAGCAGTACTTC. Translation: CASSIGQFHYEQYF.

The CDR3 sequence is CASSLTSGVYNEQFF. CDR3 sequence (DNA): TGTGCCAGCAGCTTAACTAGCGGGGTATACAATGAGCAGTTCTTC. The V call is TRBV7-3, the J call TRBJ2-1; 8 bases agree with TRBD2. With 0 bases clipped from V and 4 bases from J, the junction kept 2 bases outside the gene matches. This CDR3 comprises 15 residues. CDR1 SGHTA and CDR2 FQGTGA come from the germline V gene.

This clone showed up just once. As DNA, the CDR3 is TGCAGTGCTAGACCCGGATCGAAAGCTTTCTTT. Translating it yields CSARPGSKAFF. The chain combines TRBV20-1 with TRBJ1-1; D gene uncertain. This CDR3 spans 11 amino acids. CDR1 is DFQATT, CDR2 SNEGSKA, per germline (reference sequence). Trimming shortened V by 2 bases and J by 9 bases, and 10 bases separated the two germline ends.

In DNA, the CDR3 is TGTGCCAGCAGCAAAGGGGGCACGGATGGCAATCAGCCCCAGCATTTT. It specifies CASSKGGTDGNQPQHF. The chain links TRBV21-1 to TRBJ1-5; TRBD1 reflects the table's D call only, with no check against the DNA. TRBV21-1 is designated a pseudogene. The CDR3 is 16 residues long.

The chain combines TRBV3-1 (or the pseudogene TRBV3-2) with TRBJ2-5; 9 bases fit TRBD1. Germline V CDR1 and CDR2: LGHDT, YNNKEL (reference sequence). This CDR3 has 15 residues. V gave up 4 bases and J gave up 2 bases; unmatched junction bases: 5. The CDR3 loop reads CASSLGTGLQETQYF. CDR3 bases: TGTGCCAGCAGCCTAGGGACAGGGCTACAAGAGACCCAGTACTTC.

The genes are TRBV5-1 and TRBJ2-1; 12 positions match TRBD2. CDR3 length: 14 residues. The germline V gene encodes CDR1 SGHRS and CDR2 YFSETQ. Trimming took 0 bases from V and 8 from J; bases not matched to a gene: 0. CDR3 residues: CASSLASGRDEQFF. The CDR3 region has the DNA TGCGCCAGCAGCTTGGCTAGCGGGAGGGATGAGCAGTTCTTC.

The gene calls are TRBV11-2 and TRBJ2-3; 12 bases agree with TRBD2. This CDR3 comprises 18 residues. Germline V gene lookup returns CDR1 SGHAT and CDR2 FQNNGV. V gave up 5 bases and J gave up 5 bases; unmatched junction bases: 14. The DNA of the CDR3 is TGTGCCAGCAGCCCATGGGGCCGGACTAGCGGGGTTTTAGATACGCAGTATTTT. Protein sequence: CASSPWGRTSGVLDTQYF.

The genes are TRBV6-5 and TRBJ1-2; D unclear. The length of the CDR3 is 13 residues. Trimming cost V 5 bases and J 5 bases, with 12 bases left between them. Germline V lookup: CDR1 MNHEY, CDR2 SVGAGI. The CDR3, as DNA: TGTGCCAGCAGTAGAGGTCAGCCGTATGGCTACACCTTC. Amino acid sequence: CASSRGQPYGYTF.

This clone is a singleton in its sample. V and J are TRBV19 and TRBJ1-3; possibly TRBD1 for D (5 bases). Trimming stripped 6 bases from V and 0 bases from J, with 12 bases between. There are 15 residues in the CDR3. The germline CDR1 and CDR2 sequences are LNHDA and SQIVND (reference sequence). The CDR3 bases are TGTGCCAGTAGACTGCTGGGGGGCTCTGGAAACACCATATATTTT. Translating it yields CASRLLGGSGNTIYF.

The count of this clone is one. V is TRBV28 and J is TRBJ2-2; D unresolved. Germline V gene lookup returns CDR1 MDHEN and CDR2 SYDVKM. The germline V and J ends were trimmed by 6 bases and 8 bases, with 7 bases remaining between them. This CDR3 has 11 residues. CDR3 sequence reads: CASSIPGELFF. DNA for the CDR3: TGTGCCAGCAGCATTCCGGGGGAGCTGTTTTTT. The complete variable domain, with remaining parts taken from reference TRBV28 and TRBJ2-2, reads DVKVTQSSRYLVKRTGEKVFLECVQDMDHENMFWYRQDPGLGLRLIYFSYDVKMKEKGDIPEGYSVSREKKERFSLILESASTNQTSMYLCASSIPGELFFGEGSRLTVL.

The chain uses TRBV18 and TRBJ1-1; D gene uncertain. V was trimmed by 1 base and J by 4 bases, leaving 10 bases between them. The length of the CDR3 is 14 residues. Germline V gene lookup returns CDR1 KGHSH and CDR2 LQKENI. CDR3 coding DNA: TGTGCCAGCTCACCACGTGACTTGGTCACTGAAGCTTTCTTT. Translating gives CASSPRDLVTEAFF.

The chain joins TRBV18 to TRBJ1-2, with a weak D call TRBD1 (5 bases). The germline CDR1 and CDR2 sequences are KGHSH and LQKENI. The V and J ends lost 0 bases and 4 bases respectively, with 18 bases between them. The CDR3 has 17 amino acids. CDR3 amino acids: CASSPPQEGKGSYGYTF. The CDR3 DNA sequence: TGTGCCAGCTCACCACCCCAGGAGGGGAAGGGAAGCTATGGCTACACCTTC.

This chain links TRBV7-3 with TRBJ1-1; 9 bases fit TRBD1. Germline values: CDR1 SGHTA, CDR2 FQGTGA. The CDR3 is 13 amino acids. Trimming took 5 bases from V and 12 from J; bases not matched to a gene: 10. As DNA, the CDR3 is TGTGCCAGCAGCCCCGGGACAGGGTCAACTCCTTTCTTT. It specifies CASSPGTGSTPFF.

Written as DNA, the CDR3 is TGTGCCACCAGCAGACCTCGGCCTAGCGGGAGGGCCGAGCAGTTCTTC. Translating gives CATSRPRPSGRAEQFF. The chain uses TRBV15 and TRBJ2-1; 12 bases agree with TRBD2. Unmatched junction bases numbered 9, after V lost 2 bases and J lost 10 bases. In germline, CDR1 is LNHNV, CDR2 YYDKDF (reference sequence). The CDR3 consists of 16 residues.

The rearrangement links TRBV6-2 or TRBV6-3 to TRBJ2-1; D unclear. The germline V gene has CDR1 MNHEY and CDR2 SVGEGT. The CDR3 is 11 amino acids. V gave up 2 bases and J gave up 8 bases, with 4 bases separating them. For the CDR3, the DNA is TGTGCCAGCAGTTACAGGTATGAGCAGTTCTTC. Amino acids: CASSYRYEQFF.

The V gene is TRBV30, the J gene TRBJ1-4; TRBD1 matches at 8 bases. Germline V gene data show CDR1 as GTSNPN and CDR2 as SVGIG (reference sequence). V lost 1 base to trimming and J lost 5 bases; unmatched junction nucleotides: 15. This CDR3 has 18 amino acids. The CDR3 loop is CAWSDKLRGTGGNEKLFF. The CDR3 DNA follows: TGTGCCTGGAGTGACAAACTTAGGGGCACAGGGGGAAATGAAAAACTGTTTTTT.

CDR3 DNA sequence: TGTGCCAGCCGGACAGGGATAGCCTACGAGCAGTACTTC. Its protein is CASRTGIAYEQYF. The J gene is TRBJ2-7, the V gene TRBV28; 8 bases match TRBD1. The CDR3 runs to 13 residues. V shed 8 bases and J 2 bases; nucleotides not matched to a gene: 5. Germline loops: CDR1 MDHEN, CDR2 SYDVKM.

The chain uses TRBV10-3 and TRBJ2-1; possibly TRBD2 for D (5 bases). Germline assignment: CDR1 ENHRY and CDR2 SYGVKD. This CDR3 is 14 amino acids long. Between the trimmed V and J ends, which lost 4 bases and 5 bases, there was a span of 12 bases. CDR3 bases: TGTGCCATCAGTGTACTAGAACGGGACAATGAGCAGTTCTTC. This codes for CAISVLERDNEQFF.

This clone appeared a single time. The gene calls are TRBV5-1 and TRBJ1-1, with D possibly TRBD1 on 5 matching bases. CDR1 is SGHRS, CDR2 YFSETQ, per germline. This CDR3 region has 15 residues. Trimming cost V 3 bases and J 0 bases, with 12 bases left between them. CDR3: CASSSDRPMNTEAFF. The CDR3 DNA reads as TGCGCCAGCAGCTCTGACAGACCTATGAACACTGAAGCTTTCTTT.

The V call is TRBV3-1 (or the pseudogene TRBV3-2), the J call TRBJ2-7; TRBD1 aligns across 7 bases. Germline trimming cut 1 base from V and 6 bases from J; bases unmatched to any gene: 9. Germline V gene data show CDR1 as LGHDT and CDR2 as YNNKEL (reference sequence). CDR3 length equals 15 residues. The CDR3 bases are TGTGCCAGCAGCCAAGGCACAGGGGTGTTCGCCGAGCAGTACTTC. This gives the protein CASSQGTGVFAEQYF.

This clone was seen just once. The chain recombines TRBV19 with TRBJ2-3; 9 nucleotides match TRBD2. With V trimmed by 3 bases and J by 3 bases, 1 base remained unmatched. CDR1 and CDR2 from the germline V gene are LNHDA and SQIVND (reference sequence). The CDR3 spans 14 residues. For the CDR3, the DNA is TGTGCCAGTAGTATGGGACTAGCTACAGATACGCAGTATTTT. It yields the protein CASSMGLATDTQYF. The entire variable domain, with the rest obtained from reference TRBV19 and TRBJ2-3, is as follows: DGGITQSPKYLFRKEGQNVTLSCEQNLNHDAMYWYRQDPGQGLRLIYYSQIVNDFQKGDIAEGYSVSREKKESFPLTVTSAQKNPTAFYLCASSMGLATDTQYFGPGTRLTVL.